The 14 T cell receptor beta chains reported below all come from one sample, sequenced in a study of blood T cell repertoires in COVID-19. Measured with immunoSEQ multiplex PCR; TCRdb has only the in-frame clones, and not every one. This sample has more than 200,000 clones, with about 80% found just once. The sample consisted of peripheral blood. These receptors were collected from an elderly man with acute or convalescent COVID-19.

This clone was detected a few times. This CDR3 reads CAWSGSRVKLEAFF. The CDR3 bases are TGTGCCTGGAGTGGGAGCAGGGTCAAACTTGAAGCTTTCTTT. The chain combines TRBV30 with TRBJ1-1; maybe TRBD1 (5 bases). The CDR3 totals 14 residues. Germline CDR1 GTSNPN, CDR2 SVGIG (reference sequence). Between the trimmed V and J ends, which lost 1 base and 7 bases, there was a span of 16 bases. Filled out from reference TRBV30 and TRBJ1-1, the complete variable domain reads SQTIHQWPATLVQPVGSPLSLECTVEGTSNPNLYWYRQAAGRGLQLLFYSVGIGQISSEVPQNLSASRPQDRQFILSSKKLLLSDSGFYLCAWSGSRVKLEAFFGQGTRLTVV.

The rearrangement links TRBV3-1 (or the pseudogene TRBV3-2) to TRBJ1-5, with unresolved D. The CDR3 covers 13 residues. Germline loops: CDR1 LGHDT, CDR2 YNNKEL (reference sequence). V gave up 4 bases and J gave up 4 bases, with 8 bases separating them. The CDR3 spells CASSLRRNQPQHF. The CDR3 DNA follows: TGTGCCAGCAGCCTGCGCAGGAATCAGCCCCAGCATTTT.

The chain joins TRBV7-9 to TRBJ2-7; a possible D gene is TRBD2 (5 bases). Germline-derived CDR1 and CDR2 are SEHNR and FQNEAQ (reference sequence). This CDR3 spans 13 amino acids. Trimming took 5 bases from V and 4 from J, leaving 12 bases between them. This chain's CDR3 is CASSPSWEYEQYF. The CDR3, as DNA: TGTGCCAGCAGCCCATCATGGGAGTACGAGCAGTACTTC.

This chain links TRBV18 with TRBJ2-1; tentative D call: TRBD2 (5 bases). The germline V gene has CDR1 KGHSH and CDR2 LQKENI. This CDR3 is built from 13 residues. V lost 3 bases and J 7 bases, leaving 10 bases between the germline ends. CDR3 nucleotides: TGTGCCAGCTCACCGGGAGTGGGGAATGAGCAGTTCTTC. Encoded protein: CASSPGVGNEQFF.

The V and J genes are TRBV19 and TRBJ2-7; D may be TRBD1 (6 bases). V lost 4 bases, J lost 2 bases, and 18 bases lay in between. Germline V CDR1 and CDR2: LNHDA, SQIVND (reference sequence). The CDR3 length is 16 residues. Here the CDR3 reads CASSSRGQLFPYEQYF. The CDR3 coding sequence is TGTGCCAGTAGTAGCAGGGGCCAACTATTTCCCTACGAGCAGTACTTC. Combining the CDR3 with reference TRBV19 and TRBJ2-7 gives the whole variable domain DGGITQSPKYLFRKEGQNVTLSCEQNLNHDAMYWYRQDPGQGLRLIYYSQIVNDFQKGDIAEGYSVSREKKESFPLTVTSAQKNPTAFYLCASSSRGQLFPYEQYFGPGTRLTVT.

The chain has TRBV7-8 and TRBJ1-1; unclear D gene. The CDR3 covers 17 residues. V was trimmed by 4 bases and J by 0 bases, leaving 18 bases between them. Germline CDR1 is SGHVS and CDR2 is FQNEAQ. CDR3 protein: CASSSSRLTLMNTEAFF. DNA for the CDR3: TGTGCCAGCAGCTCTTCCAGACTTACCCTCATGAACACTGAAGCTTTCTTT.

The chain uses TRBV5-6 and TRBJ2-7; D possibly corresponds to TRBD1 (5 bases). With 0 bases removed from V and 3 bases from J, the gap between germline ends came to 10 bases. This CDR3 has 14 residues. The germline CDR1 and CDR2 sequences are SGHDT and YYEEEE. CDR3 protein: CASSLGQGSYEQYF. CDR3 in DNA: TGTGCCAGCAGCTTGGGGCAGGGCAGCTACGAGCAGTACTTC.

The chain links TRBV19 to TRBJ2-7; 9 nucleotides align to TRBD2. Per the germline V gene, CDR1 is LNHDA and CDR2 is SQIVND (reference sequence). Trimming took 0 bases from V and 6 from J; bases not matched to a gene: 6. CDR3 length: 15 residues. CDR3 residues: CASSIDGGRGPEQYF. The CDR3, as DNA: TGTGCCAGTAGTATAGACGGCGGGAGGGGTCCCGAGCAGTACTTC.

CDR3 region: CASSTYSGTGHNEQFF. The CDR3 DNA sequence: TGTGCCAGCAGTACCTATTCCGGGACAGGACACAATGAGCAGTTCTTC. The rearrangement uses TRBV27 and TRBJ2-1, with 8 bases aligning to TRBD1. J was trimmed by 5 bases and V by 5 bases; bases with no gene match: 11. Per germline, CDR1 MNHEY and CDR2 SMNVEV (reference sequence). The CDR3 spans 16 residues.

The chain carries TRBV6-5 and TRBJ1-5; the D is unclear. Trimming removed 10 bases at V and 2 bases at J, with 15 bases between. CDR3 length equals 14 residues. Germline V gene sequence: CDR1 MNHEY, CDR2 SVGAGI. CDR3 region: CATLDTLGNQPQHF. CDR3 DNA sequence: TGTGCCACCCTTGACACCCTTGGCAATCAGCCCCAGCATTTT.

This clone occurred once. The chain employs TRBV27 and TRBJ2-7, with TRBD1 as a possible D gene (5 bases). CDR1 is MNHEY and CDR2 is SMNVEV in the germline V gene (reference sequence). The CDR3 extends over 12 amino acids. Deletions cut 2 bases from V and 6 bases from J, with 8 bases between. As DNA, the CDR3 is TGTGCCAGCAGTTTAAAAGGGGTCGAGCAGTACTTC. Protein sequence: CASSLKGVEQYF.

Here the CDR3 DNA reads TGTGCCAGCAGCTTCGGGGACAGGGGAAATGAGCAGTTCTTC. Translating gives CASSFGDRGNEQFF. The chain is built from TRBV7-9 and TRBJ2-1; 10 bases are shared with TRBD1. J lost 7 bases, V lost 3 bases, and 3 bases had no gene match. CDR1 is SEHNR, CDR2 FQNEAQ, per germline (reference sequence). There are 14 residues in the CDR3.

This chain links TRBV28 with TRBJ2-3; D might be TRBD2 (5 bases). The ends were cut back, 6 bases at V and 4 bases at J, with 11 bases in the middle. The CDR3 runs 13 residues. Germline assignment: CDR1 MDHEN and CDR2 SYDVKM. In DNA, the CDR3 is TGTGCCAGCAGGCCAAGCGGTGCAGATACGCAGTATTTT. This gives the protein CASRPSGADTQYF.

The chain is built from TRBV25-1 and TRBJ2-2, with D perhaps matching TRBD1 (6 bases). V was cut by 7 bases and J by 0 bases, with 12 bases left in between. The CDR3 totals 15 residues. From germline, CDR1 is MGHDK and CDR2 SYGVNS. The CDR3 protein is CASTGYRANTGELFF. The CDR3 nucleotides read TGTGCCAGCACTGGGTACAGGGCGAACACCGGGGAGCTGTTTTTT.